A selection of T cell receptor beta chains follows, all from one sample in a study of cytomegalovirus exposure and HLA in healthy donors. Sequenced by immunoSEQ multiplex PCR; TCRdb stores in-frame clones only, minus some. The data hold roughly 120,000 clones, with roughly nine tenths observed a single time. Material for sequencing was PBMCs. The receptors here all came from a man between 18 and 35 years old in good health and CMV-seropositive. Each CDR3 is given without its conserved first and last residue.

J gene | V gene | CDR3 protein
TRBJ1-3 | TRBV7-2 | ASSRLMVSGNTIY
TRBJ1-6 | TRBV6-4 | ASRAGTGGSYNSPLH
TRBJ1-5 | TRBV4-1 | ASSQALNQPQH
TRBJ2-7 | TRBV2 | ASKGDRASLFHEQY
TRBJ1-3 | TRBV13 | ASSLREQYRSGNTIY
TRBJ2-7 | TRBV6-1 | ASSLIRSYEQY
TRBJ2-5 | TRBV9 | ASSVDVPGTGAQETQY
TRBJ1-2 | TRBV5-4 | ASSWRQGLYT
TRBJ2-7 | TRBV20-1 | SARRGEQY
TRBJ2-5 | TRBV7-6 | ASSLRGSQETQY
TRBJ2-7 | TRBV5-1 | ASSFTPNYEQY
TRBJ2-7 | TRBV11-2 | ASSLERGAIWYEQY
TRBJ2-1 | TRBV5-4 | ASSSMGLANPNEQF
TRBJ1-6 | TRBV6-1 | ASSDYREIYNSPLH
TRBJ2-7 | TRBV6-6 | ASTVDGDTYEQY
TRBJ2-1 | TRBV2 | ASSPEGTGYNEQF
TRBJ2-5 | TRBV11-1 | ASSVGQQETQY
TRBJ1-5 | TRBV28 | ASSLYRDINQPQH
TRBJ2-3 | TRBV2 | ASKGLGADTQY
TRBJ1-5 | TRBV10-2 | ASSEPTGTPQH
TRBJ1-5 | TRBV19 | ASSMAASRYSNQPQH
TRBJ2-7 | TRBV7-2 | ASSPGVLYYEQY
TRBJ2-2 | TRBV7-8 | ASSLAGGTGELF
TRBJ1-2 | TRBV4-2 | ASSLDRANYGYT
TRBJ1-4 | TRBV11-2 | ASSLIVDRVRYREKLF
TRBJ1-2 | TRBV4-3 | ASSQKSLPNYGYT
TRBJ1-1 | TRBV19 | ASSMGQGGNTEAF
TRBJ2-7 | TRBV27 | ASSFQGPYEQY
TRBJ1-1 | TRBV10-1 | ASRGQMNTEAF
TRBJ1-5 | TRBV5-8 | ASSPPTGDNQPQH
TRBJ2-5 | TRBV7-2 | ASSHGQAILETQY
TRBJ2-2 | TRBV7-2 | ASSSSTAGGFVTGELF
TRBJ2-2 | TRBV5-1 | ASSLNLASPGELF
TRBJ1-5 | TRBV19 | ASSPGTRGDQPQH
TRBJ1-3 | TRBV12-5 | ASGLGQYSGNTIY
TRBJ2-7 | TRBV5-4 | ASSADSYEQY
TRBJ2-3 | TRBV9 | ASSVGVSGGADTQY
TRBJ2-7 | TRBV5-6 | ASSLRGQSYEQY
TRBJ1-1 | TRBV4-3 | ASSRYGTEAF
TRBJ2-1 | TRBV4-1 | ASSQGFGQPEQF